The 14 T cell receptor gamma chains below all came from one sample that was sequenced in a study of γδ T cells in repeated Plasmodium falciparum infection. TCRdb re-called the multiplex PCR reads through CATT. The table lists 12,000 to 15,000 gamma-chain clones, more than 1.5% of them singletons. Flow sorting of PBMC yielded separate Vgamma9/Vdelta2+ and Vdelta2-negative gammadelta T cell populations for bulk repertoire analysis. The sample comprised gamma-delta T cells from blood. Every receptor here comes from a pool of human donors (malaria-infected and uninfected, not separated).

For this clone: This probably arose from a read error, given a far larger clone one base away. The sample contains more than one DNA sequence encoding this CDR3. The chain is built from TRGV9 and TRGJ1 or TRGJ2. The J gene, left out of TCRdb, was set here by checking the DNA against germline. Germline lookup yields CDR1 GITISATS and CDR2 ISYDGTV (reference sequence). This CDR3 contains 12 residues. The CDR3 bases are TGTGCTTTGTGGGAGTACTATTATAAGAAACTCTTT. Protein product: CALWEYYYKKLF.

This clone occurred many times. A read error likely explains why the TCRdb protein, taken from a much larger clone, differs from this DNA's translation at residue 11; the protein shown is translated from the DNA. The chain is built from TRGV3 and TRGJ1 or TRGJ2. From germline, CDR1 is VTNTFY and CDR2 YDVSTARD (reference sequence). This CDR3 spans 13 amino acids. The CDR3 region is CATWDRHRYKELF. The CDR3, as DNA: TGTGCCACCTGGGACAGGCACCGATATAAGGAACTCTTT.

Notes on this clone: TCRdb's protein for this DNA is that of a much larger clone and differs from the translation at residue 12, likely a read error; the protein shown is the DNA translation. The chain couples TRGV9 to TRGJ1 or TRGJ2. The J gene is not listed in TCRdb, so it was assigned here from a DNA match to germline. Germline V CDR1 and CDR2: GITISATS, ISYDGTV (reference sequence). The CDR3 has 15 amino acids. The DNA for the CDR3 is TGTGCCTTGTGGGAGGGGACCTTGGCTTATTATAGGAAACTCTTT. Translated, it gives CALWEGTLAYYRKLF.

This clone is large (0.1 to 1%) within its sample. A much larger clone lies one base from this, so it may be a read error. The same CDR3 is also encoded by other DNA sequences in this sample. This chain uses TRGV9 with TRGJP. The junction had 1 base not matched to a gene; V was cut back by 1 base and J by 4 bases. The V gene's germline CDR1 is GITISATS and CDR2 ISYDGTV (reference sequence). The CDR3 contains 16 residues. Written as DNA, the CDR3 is TGTGCCTTGTGGGAGGTCCAAGAGTTGGGCAAAAAAATCAAGGTATTT. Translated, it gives CALWEVQELGKKIKVF.

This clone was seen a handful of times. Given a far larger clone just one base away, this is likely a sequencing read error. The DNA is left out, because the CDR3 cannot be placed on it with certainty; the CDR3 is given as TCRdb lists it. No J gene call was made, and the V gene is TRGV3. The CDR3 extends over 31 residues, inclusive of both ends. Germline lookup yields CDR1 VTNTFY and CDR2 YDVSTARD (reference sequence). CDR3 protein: CATWDRIIIRNSLAVEQHLLSQVSIGRIQHF.

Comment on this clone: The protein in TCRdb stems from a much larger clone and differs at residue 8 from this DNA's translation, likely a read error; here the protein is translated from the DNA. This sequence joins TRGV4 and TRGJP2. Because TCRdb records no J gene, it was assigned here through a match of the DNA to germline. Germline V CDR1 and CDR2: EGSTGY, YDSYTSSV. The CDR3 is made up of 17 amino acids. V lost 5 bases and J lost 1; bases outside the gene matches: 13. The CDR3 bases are TGTGCCACCTGGGCCCATCATCTACGTAGTAGTGATTGGATCAAGACGTTT. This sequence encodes CATWAHHLRSSDWIKTF.

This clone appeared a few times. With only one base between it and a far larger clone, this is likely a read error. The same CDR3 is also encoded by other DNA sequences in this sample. The CDR3 spells CALWEVHSGELGKKIKVF. CDR3 coding DNA: TGTGCCTTGTGGGAGGTGCATTCGGGAGAGTTGGGCAAAAAAATCAAGGTGTTT. The V gene is given as TRGV9, and no J gene call is available. The CDR3 spans 18 residues. Per the germline V gene, CDR1 is GITISATS and CDR2 is ISYDGTV (reference sequence).

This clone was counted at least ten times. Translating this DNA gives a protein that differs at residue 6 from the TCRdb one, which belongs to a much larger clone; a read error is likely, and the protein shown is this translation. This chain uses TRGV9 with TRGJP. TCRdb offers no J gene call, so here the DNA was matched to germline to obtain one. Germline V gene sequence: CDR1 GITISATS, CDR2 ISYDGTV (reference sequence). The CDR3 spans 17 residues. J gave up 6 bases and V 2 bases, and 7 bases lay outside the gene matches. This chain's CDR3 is CALWEAKPELGKKIKVF. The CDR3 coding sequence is TGTGCCTTGTGGGAGGCGAAGCCAGAGTTGGGCAAAAAAATCAAGGTATTT.

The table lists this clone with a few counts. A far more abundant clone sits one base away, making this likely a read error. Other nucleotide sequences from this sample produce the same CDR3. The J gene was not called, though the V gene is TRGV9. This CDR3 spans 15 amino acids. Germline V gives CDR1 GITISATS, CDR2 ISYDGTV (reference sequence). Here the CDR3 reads CAFRPRSVPYYKKLF. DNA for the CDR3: TGTGCCTTTAGACCAAGAAGCGTGCCCTATTATAAGAAGCTCTTT.

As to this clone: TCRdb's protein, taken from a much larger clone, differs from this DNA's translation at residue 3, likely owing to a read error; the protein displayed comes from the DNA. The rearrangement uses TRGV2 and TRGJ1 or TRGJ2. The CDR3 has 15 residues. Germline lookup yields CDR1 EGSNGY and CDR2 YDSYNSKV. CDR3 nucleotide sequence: TGTGCCTCCTGGGACGGGCCAGGTCCGGATTATAAGAAACTCTTT. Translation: CASWDGPGPDYKKLF.

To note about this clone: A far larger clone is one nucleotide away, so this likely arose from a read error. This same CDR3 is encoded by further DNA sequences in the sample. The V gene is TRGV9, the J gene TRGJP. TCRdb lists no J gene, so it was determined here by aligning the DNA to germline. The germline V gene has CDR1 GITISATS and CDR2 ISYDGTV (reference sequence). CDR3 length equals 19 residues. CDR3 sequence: CALWEGTKLQELGKKIKVF. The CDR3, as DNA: TGTGCCTTGTGGGAGGGAACCAAATTACAAGAATTGGGCAAAAAAATCAAGGTATTT.

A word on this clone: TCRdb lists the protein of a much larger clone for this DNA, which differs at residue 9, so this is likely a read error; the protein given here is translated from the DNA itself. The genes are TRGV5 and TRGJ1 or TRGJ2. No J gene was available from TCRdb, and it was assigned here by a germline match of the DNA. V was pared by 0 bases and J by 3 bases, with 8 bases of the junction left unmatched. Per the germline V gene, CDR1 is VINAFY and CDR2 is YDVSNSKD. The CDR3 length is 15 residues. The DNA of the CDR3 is TGTGCCACCTGGGACAGGCCCTCCCGTTATTATAAGAAACTCTTT. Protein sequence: CATWDRPSRYYKKLF.

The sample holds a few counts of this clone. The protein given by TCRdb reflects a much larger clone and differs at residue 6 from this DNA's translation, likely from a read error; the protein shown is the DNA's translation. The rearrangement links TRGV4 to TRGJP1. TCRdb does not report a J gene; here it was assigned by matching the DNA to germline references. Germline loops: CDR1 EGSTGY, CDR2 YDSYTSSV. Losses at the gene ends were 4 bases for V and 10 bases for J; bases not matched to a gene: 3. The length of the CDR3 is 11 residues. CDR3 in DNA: TGTGCCACCTGGGACGATTGGTTCAAGATATTT. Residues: CATWDDWFKIF.

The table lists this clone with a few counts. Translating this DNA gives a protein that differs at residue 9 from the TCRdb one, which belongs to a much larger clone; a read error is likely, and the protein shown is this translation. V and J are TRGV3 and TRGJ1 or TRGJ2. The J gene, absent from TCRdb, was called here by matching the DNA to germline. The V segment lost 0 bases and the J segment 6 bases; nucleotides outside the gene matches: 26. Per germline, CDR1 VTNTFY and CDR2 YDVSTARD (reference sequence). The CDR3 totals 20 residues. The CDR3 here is CATWDRPALPRNPTTYKKLF. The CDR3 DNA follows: TGTGCCACCTGGGACAGGCCGGCCCTCCCCCGGAACCCCACTACTTATAAGAAACTCTTT.